Listed below are T cell receptor beta chains from one sample, sequenced in a study of shared clonotypes between healthy human individuals. This table comes from immunoSEQ multiplex PCR, and its TCRdb copy is limited to in-frame clones, with some not included. Of roughly 2,000,000 clones listed, 85% to 95% are singletons. The sequencing input was naive CD8+ T cells from PBMCs. The receptors originated from a man younger than 30 in good health. Some clones in this sample may be carry-over from other donors' samples. Each CDR3 is given without its conserved first and last residue.

>TRBV5-5|TRBJ2-1
ASSYGLAAAYNEQF
>TRBV27|TRBJ1-1
ASSLVLVRGTANTEAF
>TRBV7-9|TRBJ1-2
ASSSGAGYT
>TRBV13|TRBJ2-3
ASSSQALANKRDTQY
>TRBV29-1|TRBJ2-2
SVDSALGGDTGELF
>TRBV11-3|TRBJ2-1
ASSLVAGGRNEQF
>TRBV29-1|TRBJ2-2
SVEDGTYTGELF
>TRBV27|TRBJ2-1
ASSLDSRSSNEQF
>TRBV7-8|TRBJ1-2
ASSLEGYGYT
>TRBV21-1|TRBJ2-7
ASSAPVDCIYEQY
>TRBV7-2|TRBJ2-7
ASSPFPGVYYEQY
>TRBV9|TRBJ2-2
ASSGRDVDTGELF
>TRBV6-6|TRBJ2-1
ASSYSPNEQF
>TRBV7-6|TRBJ2-2
ASSLGQGGARTGELF
>TRBV15|TRBJ2-5
ATSNLRTGPTEETQY
>TRBV5-1|TRBJ2-1
ASRAQNNEQF
>TRBV27|TRBJ2-4
ASSLGLAAKNIQY
>TRBV13|TRBJ1-1
ASTSRSLNTEAF
>TRBV28|TRBJ2-5
ASSLGTGPNPLETQY
>TRBV6-5|TRBJ1-1
ASSWTENTEAF
>TRBV28|TRBJ2-7
ASSLGGTGVPEQY
>TRBV5-8|TRBJ2-7
ASSLAGMDDEQY
>TRBV4-3|TRBJ1-2
ASSPEGTGWIGYT
>TRBV19|TRBJ1-1
ASSMDGMNTEAF
>TRBV19|TRBJ1-4
ASSSRGANEKLF
>TRBV27|TRBJ1-2
ASGPGGAVYGYT
>TRBV6-5|TRBJ2-1
ASSNRGPYNEQF
>TRBV7-9|TRBJ2-1
ASSPGLNEQF
>TRBV19|TRBJ2-1
ASSGLEGLNNEQF
>TRBV19|TRBJ2-7
ASSVGQGSTYEQY
>TRBV14|TRBJ1-1
ASSQTRAGPDLNTEAF
>TRBV28|TRBJ2-1
ASIGLREGESEQF
>TRBV19|TRBJ2-1
ASSIVPSENNEQF
>TRBV30|TRBJ2-7
ACEGRKSAYEQY
>TRBV4-1|TRBJ2-1
ASSQARGTVYNEQF
>TRBV7-9|.
ASEGLSGKYEQY
>TRBV16|TRBJ2-3
ASSHLAPSTDTQY
>TRBV28|TRBJ2-1
ASSPTSGDNEQF
>TRBV10-3|TRBJ2-7
AISARQGISYEQY
>TRBV15|TRBJ1-1
ATSMGRLNTEAF
>TRBV9|TRBJ2-3
ASSARWERGGKTDTQY
>TRBV9|TRBJ2-7
ASSVEGLAGYEQY
>TRBV29-1|TRBJ2-1
SVVLTSGRRF
>TRBV7-6|TRBJ2-7
ASSQVAGGHEQY
>TRBV4-1|TRBJ2-2
ASSPTTGGPNTGELF